The 12 T cell receptor beta chains below all came from one sample that was sequenced in a study of siplizumab effects on memory and regulatory T cells. Sequencing used immunoSEQ multiplex PCR; TCRdb keeps in-frame clones, though not all of them. The sample holds roughly 50,000 clones, about 97% seen once. Material: naive CD4+ T cells sorted from blood. Every receptor here comes from a human donor in good health.

V and J are TRBV4-1 and TRBJ2-3; TRBD2 agrees at 11 bases. Per germline, CDR1 MGHRA and CDR2 YSYEKL. The CDR3 loop spans 16 amino acids. Trimming cost V 3 bases and J 6 bases; bases outside gene matches: 8. The CDR3 nucleotides read TGCGCCAGCAGCCACCTTAGCGGGAGGGCCGCGGATACGCAGTATTTT. Amino acid sequence: CASSHLSGRAADTQYF.

The rearrangement links TRBV4-1 to TRBJ1-4; tentative D call: TRBD1 (5 bases). Germline-derived CDR1 and CDR2 are MGHRA and YSYEKL. CDR3 length: 15 amino acids. Trimming took 3 bases from V and 8 from J, leaving 16 bases between them. The CDR3 sequence: CASSHYGAGKEKLFF. In DNA form, the CDR3 reads TGCGCCAGCAGCCATTACGGGGCGGGGAAAGAAAAACTGTTTTTT.

The rearrangement uses TRBV25-1 and TRBJ1-4; 8 bases are a match to TRBD1. CDR1 MGHDK and CDR2 SYGVNS come from the germline V gene. There are 12 residues in the CDR3. The V gene end was trimmed by 6 bases and the J gene end by 7 bases; junction bases not matched to a gene: 1. The CDR3 here is CASSQGAEKLFF. The CDR3 DNA sequence: TGTGCCAGCAGCCAGGGGGCTGAAAAACTGTTTTTT.

This clone was detected only once. The chain recombines TRBV25-1 with TRBJ2-1; D not resolved. Trimming cost V 2 bases and J 1 base, with 15 bases left between them. The CDR3 is 17 residues long. The germline gives CDR1 MGHDK, CDR2 SYGVNS. The CDR3 coding sequence is TGTGCCAGCAGTGAACTAGTGACTGGATCATCCTACAATGAGCAGTTCTTC. The encoded protein is CASSELVTGSSYNEQFF.

The chain employs TRBV7-8 and TRBJ2-1; possibly TRBD1 or TRBD2 for D (6 bases each). The CDR3 is made up of 16 amino acids. Germline V lookup: CDR1 SGHVS, CDR2 FQNEAQ. Trimming stripped 6 bases from V and 0 bases from J, with 15 bases between. CDR3 loop: CASRPERGRSYNEQFF. The DNA of the CDR3 is TGTGCCAGCAGACCTGAACGGGGGCGCTCCTACAATGAGCAGTTCTTC.

This chain links TRBV19 with TRBJ1-4; possible D gene TRBD1, 6 bases. The V and J ends lost 4 bases and 8 bases respectively, with 14 bases between them. CDR1 and CDR2 from the germline V gene are LNHDA and SQIVND (reference sequence). This CDR3 comprises 14 residues. The CDR3 bases are TGTGCCAGTAGTAGGGCAGGGGAAGGCGAAAAACTGTTTTTT. This gives the protein CASSRAGEGEKLFF. The complete variable domain, with remaining parts taken from reference TRBV19 and TRBJ1-4, reads DGGITQSPKYLFRKEGQNVTLSCEQNLNHDAMYWYRQDPGQGLRLIYYSQIVNDFQKGDIAEGYSVSREKKESFPLTVTSAQKNPTAFYLCASSRAGEGEKLFFGSGTQLSVL.

The V gene is TRBV12-5, the J gene TRBJ2-1; 10 nucleotides line up with TRBD2. V shed 0 bases and J 10 bases; nucleotides not matched to a gene: 6. This CDR3 is 15 amino acids long. Germline lookup yields CDR1 LGHNT and CDR2 FRNRAP. The CDR3 region has the DNA TGTGCTAGTGGTTTGGTAGCGGGAGGGCCTTTGGAGCAGTTCTTC. Residues: CASGLVAGGPLEQFF.

V usage is TRBV28 and J usage is TRBJ2-1; TRBD2 agrees at 12 bases. Germline V lookup: CDR1 MDHEN, CDR2 SYDVKM. This CDR3 has 16 residues. Trimming removed 3 bases from V and 5 bases from J; junction bases left unmatched: 5. CDR3 loop: CASSLTSGSVHNEQFF. In DNA form, the CDR3 reads TGTGCCAGCAGTTTGACTAGCGGGAGCGTCCACAATGAGCAGTTCTTC.

This sequence joins TRBV30 and TRBJ1-6; D might be TRBD1 (6 bases). V lost 3 bases and J 6 bases, leaving 12 bases between the germline ends. The CDR3 length is 14 residues. CDR1 is GTSNPN, CDR2 SVGIG, per germline (reference sequence). CDR3 amino acids: CAWSAGTLNSPLHF. DNA for the CDR3: TGTGCCTGGAGCGCCGGGACACTTAATTCACCCCTCCACTTT.

The J gene is TRBJ2-3, the V gene TRBV19, with a tentative D call TRBD1 (6 bases). The germline V gene has CDR1 LNHDA and CDR2 SQIVND (reference sequence). V was clipped by 3 bases and J by 0 bases, with 10 bases between them. The CDR3 length is 15 residues. As DNA, the CDR3 is TGTGCCAGTAGTATGGGGGCGTACAGCACAGATACGCAGTATTTT. Encoded protein: CASSMGAYSTDTQYF.

The chain couples TRBV5-1 to TRBJ1-5, with 9 nucleotides matching TRBD1. J was trimmed by 2 bases and V by 4 bases; bases with no gene match: 10. Germline-derived CDR1 and CDR2 are SGHRS and YFSETQ. The length of the CDR3 is 17 residues. The CDR3 loop reads CASSREPGDRGNQPQHF. DNA for the CDR3: TGCGCCAGCAGCCGCGAACCCGGGGACAGGGGCAATCAGCCCCAGCATTTT.

This clone was seen just once. V is TRBV19 and J is TRBJ2-2, with D unresolved. This CDR3 has 13 residues. Trimming removed 7 bases from V and 5 bases from J, with 11 bases in between. Per germline, CDR1 LNHDA and CDR2 SQIVND (reference sequence). As DNA, the CDR3 is TGTGCCAGTACCCCAGAAAGAACCGGGGAGCTGTTTTTT. Protein: CASTPERTGELFF.